Listed here are 2 T cell receptor beta chains from one sample, sequenced in a study of blood T cell repertoires in COVID-19. Measured with immunoSEQ multiplex PCR; TCRdb has only the in-frame clones, and not every one. The table shows fewer than 150,000 clones, with roughly 80% occurring only once. The sequenced material came from peripheral blood. Receptors originate from a man in his sixties who had recovered from COVID-19.

This CDR3 is CASSLETVMNTEAFF. DNA of the CDR3: TGTGCCAGCAGCTTGGAAACGGTGATGAACACTGAAGCTTTCTTT. The genes are TRBV5-5 and TRBJ1-1; no definite D call. V lost 0 bases and J lost 0, with 9 bases in between. The CDR3 loop spans 15 amino acids. From germline, CDR1 is SGHKS and CDR2 YYEKEE (reference sequence). Together with reference TRBV5-5 and TRBJ1-1, the CDR3 gives the full variable domain: DAGVTQSPTHLIKTRGQQVTLRCSPISGHKSVSWYQQVLGQGPQFIFQYYEKEERGRGNFPDRFSARQFPNYSSELNVNALLLGDSALYLCASSLETVMNTEAFFGQGTRLTVV.

This chain links TRBV14 with TRBJ2-7; TRBD2 agrees at 7 bases. Germline-derived CDR1 and CDR2 are SGHDN and FVKESK. V shed 4 bases, J shed 2 bases, and the junction held 8 bases outside the gene matches. The CDR3 consists of 15 residues. The CDR3 bases are TGTGCCAGCAGCCCTAAACTAGCGCTTACCTACGAGCAGTACTTC. This codes for CASSPKLALTYEQYF.